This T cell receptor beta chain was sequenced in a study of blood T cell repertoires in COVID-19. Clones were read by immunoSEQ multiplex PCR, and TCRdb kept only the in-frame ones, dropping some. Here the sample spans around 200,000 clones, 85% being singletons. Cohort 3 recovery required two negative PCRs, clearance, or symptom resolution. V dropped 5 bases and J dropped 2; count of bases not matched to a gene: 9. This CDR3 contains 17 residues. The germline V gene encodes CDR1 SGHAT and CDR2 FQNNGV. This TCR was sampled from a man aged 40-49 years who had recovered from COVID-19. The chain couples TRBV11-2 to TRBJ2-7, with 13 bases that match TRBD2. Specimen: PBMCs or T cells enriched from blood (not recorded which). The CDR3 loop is CASSTGTSGRVPYEQYF. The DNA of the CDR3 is TGTGCCAGCAGCACCGGTACTAGCGGGAGGGTCCCCTACGAGCAGTACTTC.